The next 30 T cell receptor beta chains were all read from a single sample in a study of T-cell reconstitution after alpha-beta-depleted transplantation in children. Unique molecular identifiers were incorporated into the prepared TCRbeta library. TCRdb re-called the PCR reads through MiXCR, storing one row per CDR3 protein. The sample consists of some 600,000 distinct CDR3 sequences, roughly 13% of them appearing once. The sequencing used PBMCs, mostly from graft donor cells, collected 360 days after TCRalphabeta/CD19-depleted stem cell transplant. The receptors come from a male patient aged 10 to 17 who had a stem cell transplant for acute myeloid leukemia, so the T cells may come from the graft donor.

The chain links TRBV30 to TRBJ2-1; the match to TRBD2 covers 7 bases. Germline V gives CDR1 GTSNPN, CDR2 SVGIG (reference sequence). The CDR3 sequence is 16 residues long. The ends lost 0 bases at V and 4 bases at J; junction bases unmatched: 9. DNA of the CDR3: TGTGCCTGGAGTGTACTCTCTAGCGGTACTTACAATGAGCAGTTCTTC. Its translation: CAWSVLSSGTYNEQFF. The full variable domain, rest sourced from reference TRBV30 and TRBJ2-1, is SQTIHQWPATLVQPVGSPLSLECTVEGTSNPNLYWYRQAAGRGLQLLFYSVGIGQISSEVPQNLSASRPQDRQFILSSKKLLLSDSGFYLCAWSVLSSGTYNEQFFGPGTRLTVL.

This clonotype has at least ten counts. Here the CDR3 reads CSAHKGLAGGLTYEQYF. CDR3 bases: TGCAGTGCTCACAAGGGACTAGCGGGAGGGCTCACCTACGAGCAGTACTTC. The gene calls are TRBV20-1 and TRBJ2-7, with 16 bases fitting TRBD2. With V trimmed by 5 bases and J by 2 bases, 9 bases remained unmatched. The length of the CDR3 is 17 residues. Germline lookup yields CDR1 DFQATT and CDR2 SNEGSKA (reference sequence).

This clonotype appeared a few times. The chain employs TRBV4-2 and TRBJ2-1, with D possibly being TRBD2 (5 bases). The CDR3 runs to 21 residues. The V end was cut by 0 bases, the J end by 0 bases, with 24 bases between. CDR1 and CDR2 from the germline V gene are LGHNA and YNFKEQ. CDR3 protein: CASSQDEAAGHTGSSYNEQFF. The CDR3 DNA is TGTGCCAGCAGCCAAGATGAGGCGGCGGGCCACACTGGGAGCTCCTACAATGAGCAGTTCTTC.

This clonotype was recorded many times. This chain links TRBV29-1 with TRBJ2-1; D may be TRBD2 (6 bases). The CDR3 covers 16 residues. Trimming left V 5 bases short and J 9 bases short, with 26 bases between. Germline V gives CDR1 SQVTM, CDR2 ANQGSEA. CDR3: CSVRRTTGEGPSEQFF. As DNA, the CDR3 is TGCAGCGTTCGCAGGACGACGGGAGAAGGGCCTAGTGAGCAGTTCTTC.

The CDR3 region has the DNA TGCAGCGTTGTGGGGGTTAGCTCCTACGAGCAGTACTTC. Protein product: CSVVGVSSYEQYF. The chain uses TRBV29-1 and TRBJ2-7; D tentatively reads TRBD1 or TRBD2 (5 bases each). Germline V lookup: CDR1 SQVTM, CDR2 ANQGSEA. V was cut by 4 bases and J by 0 bases, with 10 bases left in between. The CDR3 loop spans 13 amino acids.

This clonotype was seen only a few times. CDR3 sequence reads: CATSISGSGETQYF. The CDR3, as DNA: TGTGCCACCAGCATTAGCGGGAGCGGAGAGACCCAGTACTTC. The chain carries TRBV24-1 and TRBJ2-5; 9 nucleotides agree with TRBD2. V shed 7 bases, J shed 4 bases, and the junction held 6 bases outside the gene matches. Germline lookup yields CDR1 KGHDR and CDR2 SFDVKD. The CDR3 totals 14 residues.

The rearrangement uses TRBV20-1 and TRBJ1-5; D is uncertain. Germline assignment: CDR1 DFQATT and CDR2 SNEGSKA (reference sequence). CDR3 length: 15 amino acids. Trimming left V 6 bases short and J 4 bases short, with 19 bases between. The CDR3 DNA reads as TGCAGTGCCCAATTCCCATCCCAGGTAAATCAGCCCCAGCATTTT. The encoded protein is CSAQFPSQVNQPQHF.

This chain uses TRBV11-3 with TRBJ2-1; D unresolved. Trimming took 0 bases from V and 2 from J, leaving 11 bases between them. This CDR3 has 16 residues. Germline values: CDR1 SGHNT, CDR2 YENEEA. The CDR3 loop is CASSLDGWVAYNEQFF. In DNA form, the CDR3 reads TGTGCCAGCAGCTTAGATGGCTGGGTCGCCTACAATGAGCAGTTCTTC.

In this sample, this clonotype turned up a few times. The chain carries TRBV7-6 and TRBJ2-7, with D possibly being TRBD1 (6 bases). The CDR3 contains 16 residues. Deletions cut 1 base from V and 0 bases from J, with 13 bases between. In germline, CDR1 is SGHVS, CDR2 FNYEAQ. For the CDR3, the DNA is TGTGCCAGCAGCTTAGAGGCTGACAGGAGCTCCTACGAGCAGTACTTC. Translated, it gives CASSLEADRSSYEQYF. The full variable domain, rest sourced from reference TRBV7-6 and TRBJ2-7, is GAGVSQSPRYKVTKRGQDVALRCDPISGHVSLYWYRQALGQGPEFLTYFNYEAQQDKSGLPNDRFSAERPEGSISTLTIQRTEQRDSAMYRCASSLEADRSSYEQYFGPGTRLTVT.

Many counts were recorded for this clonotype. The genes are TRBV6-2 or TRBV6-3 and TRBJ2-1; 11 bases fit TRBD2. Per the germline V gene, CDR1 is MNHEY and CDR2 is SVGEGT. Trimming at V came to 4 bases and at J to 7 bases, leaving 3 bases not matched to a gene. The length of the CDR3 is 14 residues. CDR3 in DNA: TGTGCCAGCAGTTGGGCTAGCGGGAGGAATGAGCAGTTCTTC. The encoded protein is CASSWASGRNEQFF.

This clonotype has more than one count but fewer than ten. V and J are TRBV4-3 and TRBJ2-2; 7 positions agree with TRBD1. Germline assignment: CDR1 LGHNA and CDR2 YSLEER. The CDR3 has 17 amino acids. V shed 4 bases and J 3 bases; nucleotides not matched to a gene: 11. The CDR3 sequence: CASSRRRQGGDTGELFF. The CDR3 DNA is TGCGCCAGCAGCCGCCGGAGACAGGGTGGAGACACCGGGGAGCTGTTTTTT.

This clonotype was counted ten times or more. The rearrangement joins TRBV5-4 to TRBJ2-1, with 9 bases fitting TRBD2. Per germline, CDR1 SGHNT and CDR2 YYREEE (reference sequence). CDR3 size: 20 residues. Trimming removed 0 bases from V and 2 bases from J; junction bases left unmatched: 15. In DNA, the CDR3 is TGTGCCAGCAGCTTGGGGGGCGGGAGGGACCCCGACGGAACCTACAATGAGCAGTTCTTC. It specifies CASSLGGGRDPDGTYNEQFF.

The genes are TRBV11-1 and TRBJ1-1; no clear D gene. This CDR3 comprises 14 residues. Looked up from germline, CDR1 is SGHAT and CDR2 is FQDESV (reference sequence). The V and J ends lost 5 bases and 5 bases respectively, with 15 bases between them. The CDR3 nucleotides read TGTGCCAGCAGCCTAGGGCAGCCTTGGACTGAAGCTTTCTTT. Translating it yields CASSLGQPWTEAFF.

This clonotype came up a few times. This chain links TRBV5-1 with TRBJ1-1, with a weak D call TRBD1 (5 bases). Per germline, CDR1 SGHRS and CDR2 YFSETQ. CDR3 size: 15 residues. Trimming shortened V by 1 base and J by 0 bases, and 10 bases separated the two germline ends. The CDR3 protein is CASSLTGVMNTEAFF. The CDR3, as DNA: TGCGCCAGCAGCTTGACAGGCGTCATGAACACTGAAGCTTTCTTT.

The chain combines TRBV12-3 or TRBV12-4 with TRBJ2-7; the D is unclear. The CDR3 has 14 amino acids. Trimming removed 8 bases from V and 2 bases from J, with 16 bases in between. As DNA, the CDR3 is TGTGCCAGCTCCCCCCCGACGCAGCCCTACGAGCAGTACTTC. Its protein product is CASSPPTQPYEQYF.

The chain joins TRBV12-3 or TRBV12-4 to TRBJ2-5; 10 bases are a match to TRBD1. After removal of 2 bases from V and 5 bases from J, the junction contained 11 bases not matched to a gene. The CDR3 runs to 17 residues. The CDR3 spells CASSLIGGQGVGETQYF. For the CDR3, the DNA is TGTGCCAGCAGTTTAATCGGCGGACAGGGGGTAGGGGAGACCCAGTACTTC.

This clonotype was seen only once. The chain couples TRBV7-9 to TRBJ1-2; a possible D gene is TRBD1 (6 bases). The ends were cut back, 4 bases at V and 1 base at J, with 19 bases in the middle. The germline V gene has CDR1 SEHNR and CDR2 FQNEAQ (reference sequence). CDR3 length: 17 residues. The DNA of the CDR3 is TGTGCCAGCAGCTCGCTTGACAGGACAGAGAATAACTATGGCTACACCTTC. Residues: CASSSLDRTENNYGYTF.

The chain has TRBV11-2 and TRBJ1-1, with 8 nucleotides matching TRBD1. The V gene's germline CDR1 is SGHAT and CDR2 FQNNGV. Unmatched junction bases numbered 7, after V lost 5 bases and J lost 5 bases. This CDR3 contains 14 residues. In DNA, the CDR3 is TGTGCCAGCAGCCCCAGACAGGGGAGAACTGAAGCTTTCTTT. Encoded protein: CASSPRQGRTEAFF.

The DNA of the CDR3 is TGCAGTGCTAAAGTCAGGGGGCGGTACTACGAGCAGTACTTC. Its translation: CSAKVRGRYYEQYF. The chain couples TRBV20-1 to TRBJ2-7, with 8 bases aligning to TRBD1. Germline CDR1 and CDR2: DFQATT and SNEGSKA (reference sequence). Trimming cost V 4 bases and J 3 bases; bases outside gene matches: 8. There are 14 residues in the CDR3.

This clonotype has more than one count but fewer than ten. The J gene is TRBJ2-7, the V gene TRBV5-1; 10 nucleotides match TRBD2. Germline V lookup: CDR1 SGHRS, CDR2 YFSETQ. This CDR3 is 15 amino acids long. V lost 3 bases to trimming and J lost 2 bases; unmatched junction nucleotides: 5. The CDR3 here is CASSSLLAGTYEQYF. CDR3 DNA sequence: TGCGCCAGCAGCTCTCTACTAGCGGGAACCTACGAGCAGTACTTC.

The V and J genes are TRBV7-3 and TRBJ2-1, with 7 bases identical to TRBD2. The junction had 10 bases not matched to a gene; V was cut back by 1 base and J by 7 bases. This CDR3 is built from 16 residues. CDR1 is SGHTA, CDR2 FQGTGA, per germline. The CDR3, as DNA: TGTGCCAGCAGCTTAATTCGGGCTAGCGGAATAAATGAGCAGTTCTTC. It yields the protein CASSLIRASGINEQFF.

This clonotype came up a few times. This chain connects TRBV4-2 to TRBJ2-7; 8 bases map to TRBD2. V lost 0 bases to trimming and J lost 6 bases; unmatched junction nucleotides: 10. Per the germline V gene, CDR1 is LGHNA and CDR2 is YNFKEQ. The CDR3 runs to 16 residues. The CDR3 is CASSQDGGGSPSEQYF. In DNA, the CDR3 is TGTGCCAGCAGCCAAGACGGGGGGGGATCCCCCAGCGAGCAGTACTTC.

The CDR3 protein is CASSYFVQGWEAFF. DNA of the CDR3: TGTGCCAGCAGCTATTTCGTCCAGGGGTGGGAAGCTTTCTTT. The rearrangement joins TRBV12-3 or TRBV12-4 to TRBJ1-1, with D perhaps TRBD1 (6 bases). CDR3 length: 14 residues. V was shortened by 6 bases and J by 8 bases, with 19 bases between the two germline ends.

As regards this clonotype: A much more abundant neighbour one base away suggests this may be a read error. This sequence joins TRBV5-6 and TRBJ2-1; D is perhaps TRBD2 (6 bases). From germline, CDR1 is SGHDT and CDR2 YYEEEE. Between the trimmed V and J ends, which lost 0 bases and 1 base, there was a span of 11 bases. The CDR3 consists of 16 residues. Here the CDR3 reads CASSLGSGASYNEQFF. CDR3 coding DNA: TGTGCCAGCAGCTTGGGGTCGGGAGCGTCCTACAATGAGCAGTTCTTC. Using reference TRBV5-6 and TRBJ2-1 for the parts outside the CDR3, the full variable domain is DAGVTQSPTHLIKTRGQQVTLRCSPKSGHDTVSWYQQALGQGPQFIFQYYEEEERQRGNFPDRFSGHQFPNYSSELNVNALLLGDSALYLCASSLGSGASYNEQFFGPGTRLTVL.

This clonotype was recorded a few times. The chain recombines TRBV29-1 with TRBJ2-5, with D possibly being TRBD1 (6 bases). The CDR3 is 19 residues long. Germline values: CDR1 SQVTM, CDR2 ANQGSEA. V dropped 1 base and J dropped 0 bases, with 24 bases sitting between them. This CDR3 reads CSVEALAPSPTGYQETQYF. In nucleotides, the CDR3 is TGCAGCGTTGAAGCCTTAGCGCCCTCACCTACAGGGTACCAAGAGACCCAGTACTTC.

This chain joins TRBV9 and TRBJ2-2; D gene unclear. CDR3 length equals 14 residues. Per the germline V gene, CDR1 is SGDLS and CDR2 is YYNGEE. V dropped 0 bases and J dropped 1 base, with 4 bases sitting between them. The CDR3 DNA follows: TGTGCCAGCAGCGTAGAAATGAACACCGGGGAGCTGTTTTTT. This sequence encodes CASSVEMNTGELFF.

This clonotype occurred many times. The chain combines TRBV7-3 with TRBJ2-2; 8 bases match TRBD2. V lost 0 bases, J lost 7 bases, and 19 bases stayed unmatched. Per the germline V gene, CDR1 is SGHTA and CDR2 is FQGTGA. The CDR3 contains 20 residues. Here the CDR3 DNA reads TGTGCCAGCAGCTTAACGAGTCTGACCGGGACTAGGAATCGTAACGGGGAGCTGTTTTTT. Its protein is CASSLTSLTGTRNRNGELFF.

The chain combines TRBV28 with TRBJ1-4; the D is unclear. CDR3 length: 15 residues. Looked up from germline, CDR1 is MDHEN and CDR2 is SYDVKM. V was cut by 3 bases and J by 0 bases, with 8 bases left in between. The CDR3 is CASSFRRATNEKLFF. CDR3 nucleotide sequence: TGTGCCAGCAGTTTTCGGCGGGCAACTAATGAAAAACTGTTTTTT.

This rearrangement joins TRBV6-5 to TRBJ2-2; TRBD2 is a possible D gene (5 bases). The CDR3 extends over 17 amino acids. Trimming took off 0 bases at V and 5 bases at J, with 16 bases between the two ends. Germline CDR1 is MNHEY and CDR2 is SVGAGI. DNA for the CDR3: TGTGCCAGCAGTTACTCGTGGCTAGCTCATAATACCGGGGAGCTGTTTTTT. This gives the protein CASSYSWLAHNTGELFF.

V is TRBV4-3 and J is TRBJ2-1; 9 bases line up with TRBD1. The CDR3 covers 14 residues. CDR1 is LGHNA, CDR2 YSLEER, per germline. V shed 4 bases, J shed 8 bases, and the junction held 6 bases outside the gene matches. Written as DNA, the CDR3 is TGCGCCAGCAGCCTAAGACAGGGGGGACATGAGCAGTTCTTC. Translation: CASSLRQGGHEQFF.